Following are 6 T cell receptor beta chains from one sample sequenced in a study of cytomegalovirus exposure and HLA in healthy donors. PCR employed 60 Vbeta and 13 Jbeta primers. Assay used: immunoSEQ multiplex PCR; TCRdb lists only in-frame clones, some missing. The data contain about 110,000 clones, approximately 79% of them singletons. Input material: PBMCs. Receptors were obtained from a man aged 25-45 years in good health and CMV-seropositive.

The rearrangement joins TRBV6-1 to TRBJ2-7; 9 nucleotides line up with TRBD1. The V gene's germline CDR1 is MNHNS and CDR2 SASEGT. There are 11 residues in the CDR3. The CDR3 sequence: CASSIGTGQIV. Here the CDR3 DNA reads TGTGCCAGCAGTATCGGGACAGGGCAGATCGTC.

V usage is TRBV5-4 and J usage is TRBJ1-3; 7 bases align to TRBD1. CDR1 and CDR2 from the germline V gene are SGHNT and YYREEE (reference sequence). The CDR3 is made up of 16 amino acids. V shed 4 bases and J 2 bases; nucleotides not matched to a gene: 9. The DNA for the CDR3 is TGTGCCAGCAGCCCGCAACCTACAGGGGCTGGAAACACCATATATTTT. This sequence encodes CASSPQPTGAGNTIYF.

The chain is built from TRBV6-6 and TRBJ1-2; D is ambiguous. This CDR3 is built from 12 residues. The germline CDR1 and CDR2 sequences are MNHNY and SVGAGI (reference sequence). V was trimmed by 4 bases and J by 5 bases, leaving 8 bases between them. CDR3 nucleotide sequence: TGTGCCAGCAGTTCTCAGGCATATGGCTACACCTTC. Translation: CASSSQAYGYTF.

This chain links TRBV6-6 with TRBJ2-3; D is ambiguous. Trimming pared 4 bases from V and 1 base from J, leaving 3 bases between. The CDR3 contains 12 residues. Germline V gives CDR1 MNHNY, CDR2 SVGAGI (reference sequence). CDR3: CASSSGTDTQYF. CDR3 bases: TGTGCCAGCAGTTCGGGCACAGATACGCAGTATTTT.

The chain recombines TRBV19 with TRBJ2-7; no definite D call. Trimming left V 3 bases short and J 6 bases short, with 12 bases between. The CDR3 contains 13 residues. Germline V gene sequence: CDR1 LNHDA, CDR2 SQIVND (reference sequence). The CDR3 protein is CASSMRSGAEQYF. CDR3 nucleotide sequence: TGTGCCAGTAGTATGCGTTCTGGTGCCGAGCAGTACTTC.

V and J are TRBV30 and TRBJ2-7; tentatively, D is TRBD2 (6 bases). Germline V gene data show CDR1 as GTSNPN and CDR2 as SVGIG (reference sequence). Trimming took 5 bases from V and 0 from J, leaving 14 bases between them. The CDR3 totals 14 residues. This CDR3 reads CAWAPPGASYEQYF. The CDR3 bases are TGTGCCTGGGCGCCCCCGGGAGCCTCCTACGAGCAGTACTTC.